This TCR beta chain was obtained from a study of OX40 agonist ivuxolimab in advanced cancers. Generated by immunoSEQ multiplex PCR, the TCRdb table keeps only in-frame clones and is missing some. The profile shows approximately 6,000 clones, approximately 72% of them singletons. The length of the CDR3 is 15 residues. Per germline, CDR1 SGHRS and CDR2 YFSETQ. With respect to this clone: One end of the junction is discordant with germline, which a read error may explain.

The chain is built from TRBV5-1 and TRBJ2-7, with D possibly being TRBD1 or TRBD2 (5 bases each). This receptor was identified in an adult with an advanced solid tumor such as melanoma, head and neck, liver or kidney cancer. Sequenced here: CD4+ or CD8+ T cells sorted from blood, sampled in a trial of the OX40 agonist ivuxolimab. The CDR3 DNA is TGTGCCAGCAGCTTGATGGTTTTTGGGGGCTACGAGCAGTACTTC. This codes for CASSLMVFGGYEQYF.